This entry describes one T cell receptor (beta chain). V gave up 5 bases and J gave up 7 bases; unmatched junction bases: 10. This CDR3 is 14 amino acids long. The sample comes from a study of blood T cells in healthy people across ages. Russia was home to the donors, healthy Caucasian individuals aged roughly 6 to 100. Sample-barcoded 5' priming and a J-beta primer mix drove a second PCR of roughly 7 to 11 cycles. TCRdb processed the 5' RACE reads anew with MiXCR; each CDR3 protein has one entry. This table holds about 670,000 distinct CDR3 sequences, around two fifths found once. The chain couples TRBV12-3 or TRBV12-4 to TRBJ2-5; TRBD1 agrees at 7 bases. Material: blood. The source of this sequence is a man older than 75 in good health. DNA of the CDR3: TGTGCCAGCAGTGCAACAGGGGTGAGGGGGACCCAGTACTTC. This gives the protein CASSATGVRGTQYF.